This entry lists 13 T cell receptor beta chains sequenced from one sample in a study of PD-L1 blockade in urothelial cancer (dated by TCRdb to the late 2010s). Libraries were constructed by the immunoSEQ multiplex PCR assay. TCRdb holds this immuneACCESS table with in-frame rearrangements only. Some clones are missing; in checked studies, unresolved V genes explain under half, and the rest has no known cause. The sample contains tens of thousands of clones, nearly 90% of them found a single time. Around 1.5% of the sample is taken by the ten largest. The time point label, read with the paper, signifies: pretreatment peripheral blood. Source: PBMCs, taken around atezolizumab (anti-PD-L1) treatment. The source of these receptors is a man between 60 and 75 years old with urothelial cancer.

J is TRBJ2-1 and V is TRBV20-1; D call uncertain. In germline, CDR1 is DFQATT, CDR2 SNEGSKA (reference sequence). V was shortened by 5 bases and J by 5 bases, with 7 bases between the two germline ends. CDR3 length equals 11 residues. The CDR3 spells CSAFRDNEQFF. DNA of the CDR3: TGCAGTGCTTTCCGGGACAATGAGCAGTTCTTC.

Only one count was recorded for this clone. The rearrangement uses TRBV7-2 and TRBJ2-7, with a weak D call TRBD2 (5 bases). Trimming stripped 5 bases from V and 0 bases from J, with 11 bases between. Germline values: CDR1 SGHTA, CDR2 FQGNSA. This CDR3 is 14 amino acids long. The CDR3 spells CASSQRRDSYEQYF. The DNA of the CDR3 is TGTGCCAGCAGCCAAAGACGGGACTCCTACGAGCAGTACTTC.

The chain combines TRBV5-1 with TRBJ2-3, with 8 positions matching TRBD2. V shed 0 bases, J shed 2 bases, and the junction held 14 bases outside the gene matches. Germline lookup yields CDR1 SGHRS and CDR2 YFSETQ. The CDR3 totals 19 residues. The CDR3 sequence is CASSLAQRESFFTTDTQYF. The CDR3, as DNA: TGCGCCAGCAGCTTGGCCCAGCGGGAGTCCTTCTTCACCACAGATACGCAGTATTTT.

The J gene is TRBJ2-1, the V gene TRBV29-1; 8 nucleotides match TRBD2. The V gene's germline CDR1 is SQVTM and CDR2 ANQGSEA. Trimming removed 7 bases from V and 4 bases from J; junction bases left unmatched: 12. The CDR3 loop spans 15 amino acids. Here the CDR3 reads CSAGDSGSWYNEQFF. CDR3 sequence (DNA): TGCAGCGCCGGCGACAGCGGGAGTTGGTACAATGAGCAGTTCTTC.

The rearrangement links TRBV29-1 to TRBJ2-7; weak D call: TRBD1 (6 bases). CDR1 is SQVTM and CDR2 is ANQGSEA in the germline V gene. This CDR3 spans 14 amino acids. V was cut by 6 bases and J by 10 bases, with 25 bases left in between. The CDR3, as DNA: TGCAGCGTCCGACTCGGGGCAGGGGAAGAGATACAGTACTTC. This encodes CSVRLGAGEEIQYF.

The genes are TRBV6-6 and TRBJ2-1; a weak D match, TRBD2 (5 bases). There are 12 residues in the CDR3. Germline CDR1 MNHNY, CDR2 SVGAGI (reference sequence). The V end lost 5 bases, the J end lost 7 bases, and 9 bases lay between the germline ends. The CDR3 bases are TGTGCCAGCAGTCAAACTAGAAATGAGCAGTTCTTC. Amino acid sequence: CASSQTRNEQFF.

This chain connects TRBV29-1 to TRBJ2-2; 9 nucleotides align to TRBD1. CDR1 and CDR2 from the germline V gene are SQVTM and ANQGSEA. With 6 bases clipped from V and 6 bases from J, the junction kept 2 bases outside the gene matches. This CDR3 is built from 12 residues. CDR3 coding DNA: TGCAGCGTCCGGACAGGGGCCGGGGAGCTGTTTTTT. Encoded protein: CSVRTGAGELFF.

The genes are TRBV20-1 and TRBJ2-4, with D possibly being TRBD2 (5 bases). Per germline, CDR1 DFQATT and CDR2 SNEGSKA (reference sequence). The length of the CDR3 is 11 residues. CDR3: CSGVRKNIQYF. The CDR3 DNA is TGCAGCGGGGTCAGAAAAAACATTCAGTACTTC.

This clone has a single count. The rearrangement links TRBV5-5 to TRBJ2-7; D remains unclear. V dropped 0 bases and J dropped 2 bases, with 9 bases sitting between them. The germline CDR1 and CDR2 sequences are SGHKS and YYEKEE (reference sequence). This CDR3 contains 14 residues. The CDR3 coding sequence is TGTGCCAGCAGCTTGGTACGAGCCCCCTACGAGCAGTACTTC. Its translation is CASSLVRAPYEQYF.

CDR3 nucleotide sequence: TGTGCCAGCATCCTGGGTTCCGGGGGCACTGAAGCTTTCTTT. This translates into CASILGSGGTEAFF. The gene calls are TRBV5-5 and TRBJ1-1; maybe TRBD1 (5 bases). This CDR3 is built from 14 residues. Germline lookup yields CDR1 SGHKS and CDR2 YYEKEE (reference sequence). Trimming took off 6 bases at V and 4 bases at J, with 16 bases between the two ends.

The chain couples TRBV10-2 to TRBJ2-2, with a weak D call TRBD1 (5 bases). The CDR3 has 15 residues. V dropped 6 bases and J dropped 4 bases, with 15 bases sitting between them. The germline gives CDR1 WSHSY, CDR2 SAAADI. The CDR3 region has the DNA TGCGCCAGCAGGGGGCCTGGCCCGAGCACCGGGGAGCTGTTTTTT. This sequence encodes CASRGPGPSTGELFF.

This clone showed up just a few times. The rearrangement joins TRBV18 to TRBJ1-2, with a possible D match to TRBD1 (6 bases). Trimming took off 3 bases at V and 2 bases at J, with 10 bases between the two ends. The CDR3 extends over 14 amino acids. Germline CDR1 and CDR2: KGHSH and LQKENI. The CDR3 nucleotides are TGTGCCAGCTCACCTGGACAGACAAACTATGGCTACACCTTC. Translated, it gives CASSPGQTNYGYTF.

J is TRBJ2-3 and V is TRBV4-3; TRBD2 might be the D (5 bases). Between the trimmed V and J ends, which lost 4 bases and 2 bases, there was a span of 16 bases. CDR1 LGHNA and CDR2 YSLEER come from the germline V gene. CDR3 length: 16 amino acids. CDR3 protein: CASSLSAALATDTQYF. The CDR3, as DNA: TGCGCCAGCAGCCTATCGGCAGCCCTAGCCACAGATACGCAGTATTTT.